One sample yielded the 17 T cell receptor beta chains listed below, sequenced in a study of tumor-infiltrating lymphocytes in primary liver carcinoma. TCR beta cDNA was made from 500 ng total RNA with a constant-region primer. Three nested multiplex PCR rounds of slightly modified ARM-PCR generated TCR beta libraries. In the first two PCR rounds, TRBV1-TRBV30 forward primers were paired with a C-beta reverse primer, and each round lasted nine to ten cycles. TCRdb re-analysed the multiplex PCR reads in MiXCR, keeping a single row per CDR3 protein. The data contain some 180,000 distinct CDR3 sequences, about 60% of them singletons. In addition to blood RNA drawn from unsorted whole blood, germline DNA was extracted. The sample comprised peripheral blood. The receptors stem from a man aged 35-49 years with primary liver carcinoma and hepatitis B virus infection.

The sample holds a few counts of this clonotype. The chain employs TRBV4-1 and TRBJ2-3; D may be TRBD2 (5 bases). The CDR3 length is 15 residues. Germline V gene lookup returns CDR1 MGHRA and CDR2 YSYEKL. The V and J ends lost 0 bases and 2 bases respectively, with 9 bases between them. CDR3 region: CASSQDGGYTDTQYF. The CDR3 DNA follows: TGCGCCAGCAGCCAAGATGGAGGCTACACAGATACGCAGTATTTT.

The chain joins TRBV29-1 to TRBJ1-1; D remains unclear. CDR1 is SQVTM and CDR2 is ANQGSEA in the germline V gene. V gave up 4 bases and J gave up 6 bases, with 15 bases separating them. The CDR3 extends over 13 amino acids. In nucleotides, the CDR3 is TGCAGCGTTGGAAAGGGAACGGACGCTGAAGCTTTCTTT. Amino acid sequence: CSVGKGTDAEAFF.

This clonotype was recorded only once. V gene TRBV7-8 combines with J gene TRBJ2-5; the match to TRBD2 covers 9 bases. Trimming took 1 base from V and 5 from J; bases not matched to a gene: 5. This CDR3 region has 15 residues. CDR1 and CDR2 (germline): SGHVS, FQNEAQ. The CDR3 DNA reads TGTGCCAGCAGCTTAGGAGCGGGAGGTTGGGAGACCCAGTACTTC. This translates into CASSLGAGGWETQYF.

About this clonotype itself: This is likely a read error, given that the CDR3 carries no conserved phenylalanine or tryptophan at its end. The rearrangement joins TRBV29-1 to TRBJ2-5; D may be TRBD1 (5 bases). CDR1 is SQVTM and CDR2 is ANQGSEA in the germline V gene. The CDR3 is 14 residues long. With 2 bases removed from V and 5 bases from J, the gap between germline ends came to 15 bases. CDR3: CSVEHRQGAETQYS. The CDR3 bases are TGCAGCGTTGAACATCGGCAAGGGGCGGAGACCCAGTACTCC.

J is TRBJ2-5 and V is TRBV6-5; a possible D gene is TRBD1 (5 bases). Per the germline V gene, CDR1 is MNHEY and CDR2 is SVGAGI. The length of the CDR3 is 15 residues. V lost 0 bases, J lost 1 base, and 9 bases lay in between. In nucleotides, the CDR3 is TGTGCCAGCAGTTACTCTAGACAGCCCCAAGAGACCCAGTACTTC. It yields the protein CASSYSRQPQETQYF.

There are many counts of this clonotype. The chain joins TRBV29-1 to TRBJ1-1, with TRBD1 matching over 7 bases. V lost 7 bases, J lost 1 base, and 3 bases stayed unmatched. From germline, CDR1 is SQVTM and CDR2 ANQGSEA. The CDR3 is 12 amino acids. The chain's CDR3 is CSASGGNTEAFF. CDR3 bases: TGCAGCGCCTCAGGGGGGAACACTGAAGCTTTCTTT.

This clonotype has a handful of counts. One base away lies a much larger clone, so this may be a sequencing read error. The chain links TRBV11-2 to TRBJ2-3; 7 bases are shared with TRBD1. The germline V gene has CDR1 SGHAT and CDR2 FQNNGV. The CDR3 covers 14 residues. Trimming removed 7 bases from V and 3 bases from J; junction bases left unmatched: 7. DNA of the CDR3: TGTGCCAGCAACTCTATACAGGGGACAGATACGCAGTATTTT. It encodes CASNSIQGTDTQYF.

A remark on this clonotype: This clone may be a read error of a much larger clone one base away. The chain carries TRBV11-2 and TRBJ1-3; D is undetermined. This CDR3 is built from 14 residues. CDR1 SGHAT and CDR2 FQNNGV come from the germline V gene. Here the CDR3 reads CASSFGLRGNTIHF. The CDR3 DNA reads TGTGCCAGCAGCTTCGGGTTGCGTGGAAACACCATACATTTT.

In this sample, this clonotype turned up many times. The J gene is TRBJ2-7, the V gene TRBV4-1, with a weak D call TRBD2 (6 bases). The V gene's germline CDR1 is MGHRA and CDR2 YSYEKL. Trimming stripped 4 bases from V and 4 bases from J, with 17 bases between. This CDR3 has 15 residues. The DNA of the CDR3 is TGCGCCAGCAGCCCTGGGCAGGGAGGAGATTACGAGCAGTACTTC. Its translation is CASSPGQGGDYEQYF.

Regarding this clonotype: Being one base from a much bigger clone, this may be a read error. The CDR3 ends on some other residue instead of the conserved phenylalanine or tryptophan, so this is likely a read error. The chain carries TRBV11-2 and TRBJ2-7; the D gene is possibly TRBD2 (6 bases). V was pared by 2 bases and J by 3 bases, with 11 bases between. Germline loops: CDR1 SGHAT, CDR2 FQNNGV. The CDR3 loop spans 14 amino acids. CDR3 residues: CASSLYLANYEQYL. For the CDR3, the DNA is TGTGCCAGCAGCTTATACCTAGCGAACTACGAGCAGTACCTC.

With regard to this clonotype: One end of the junction is discordant with germline, which a read error may explain. The chain joins TRBV24-1 to TRBJ1-5; possible D gene TRBD1, 5 bases. The CDR3 loop spans 15 amino acids. Per germline, CDR1 KGHDR and CDR2 SFDVKD. The CDR3 sequence: CTTSDSRAAYQPQHF. In DNA, the CDR3 is TGTACCACCAGTGATTCCAGGGCAGCCTATCAGCCCCAGCATTTT.

This clonotype was observed a single time. Relative to the germline gene, one junction end is altered; a read error may explain this. The J gene is TRBJ1-4, the V gene TRBV6-5, with unresolved D. This CDR3 has 14 amino acids. The V gene's germline CDR1 is MNHEY and CDR2 SVGAGI. The CDR3 region is CVSRSPEVLEKLFF. CDR3 nucleotides: TGTGTCAGCAGGTCCCCCGAGGTGCTTGAAAAACTGTTTTTT.

The CDR3 sequence is CASRKRGMIYEQYF. CDR3 nucleotides: TGTGCCAGCAGAAAGAGGGGAATGATCTACGAGCAGTACTTC. The chain combines TRBV12-3 or TRBV12-4 with TRBJ2-7; D may correspond to TRBD1 or TRBD2 (5 bases each). The CDR3 length is 14 residues. The germline V and J ends were trimmed by 6 bases and 3 bases, with 15 bases remaining between them.

This clonotype was recorded many times. The J gene is TRBJ2-5, the V gene TRBV11-2; tentative D call: TRBD2 (5 bases). The CDR3 consists of 16 residues. CDR1 SGHAT and CDR2 FQNNGV come from the germline V gene. The germline V and J ends were trimmed by 2 bases and 5 bases, with 18 bases remaining between them. The CDR3 nucleotides read TGTGCCAGCAGCTTACAGCTAGGAGGAAGGACGGAGACCCAGTACTTC. As protein: CASSLQLGGRTETQYF. Based on the CDR3 plus reference TRBV11-2 and TRBJ2-5, the full variable domain is EAGVAQSPRYKIIEKRQSVAFWCNPISGHATLYWYQQILGQGPKLLIQFQNNGVVDDSQLPKDRFSAERLKGVDSTLKIQPAKLEDSAVYLCASSLQLGGRTETQYFGPGTRLLVL.

In regard to this clonotype: A read error may explain this, as a much larger clone is one base away. The chain has TRBV29-1 and TRBJ1-1, with TRBD1 as a possible D gene (5 bases). Germline V gives CDR1 SQVTM, CDR2 ANQGSEA. This CDR3 comprises 15 residues. The CDR3 DNA reads as TGCAGCGTTGTCGGAGGGGCGCAGGCTAACACTGAAGCTATCTTT. Its protein is CSVVGGAQANTEAIF.

The gene calls are TRBV6-1 and TRBJ1-2; possibly TRBD1 for D (6 bases). CDR1 and CDR2 from the germline V gene are MNHNS and SASEGT. Trimming stripped 6 bases from V and 6 bases from J, with 14 bases between. The CDR3 consists of 13 residues. In DNA, the CDR3 is TGTGCCAGCAGCGAATCCCACAGGGATGGCTACACCTTC. Translated: CASSESHRDGYTF.

This clonotype has just one count. V and J are TRBV4-1 and TRBJ2-5, with D perhaps matching TRBD2 (5 bases). Germline V gives CDR1 MGHRA, CDR2 YSYEKL. This CDR3 is 15 amino acids long. V lost 1 base, J lost 4 bases, and 13 bases lay in between. The CDR3 DNA follows: TGCGCCAGCAGCCAAGGTGCCAACGAGGGAGAGACCCAGTACTTC. Translation: CASSQGANEGETQYF.